Listed below are T cell receptor beta chains from one sample, sequenced in a study of cytomegalovirus exposure and HLA in healthy donors. The protocol was immunoSEQ multiplex PCR, while the TCRdb copy is restricted to in-frame clones and leaves out a portion. The repertoire holds 200,000 or so clones, with 82% as singletons. Sequenced input: PBMCs. All receptors derive from a boy under 10 years old in good health and CMV-seronegative. Both conserved end residues are part of each CDR3. Fields, in order: V gene, J gene, CDR3 protein.

>TRBV6-6|TRBJ2-7
CASSYYQGSYSYEQYF
>TRBV4-3|TRBJ1-2
CASSQDPGGDYGYTF
>TRBV10-3|TRBJ1-6
CAISEYRGENSPLHF
>TRBV11-2|TRBJ2-1
CASSRGGGREQFF
>TRBV7-2|TRBJ2-7
CAGGQGWGEQYF
>TRBV15|TRBJ2-7
CATSRTTRGFSSYEQYF
>TRBV18|TRBJ2-7
CASSTSGTGYEQYF
>TRBV30|TRBJ1-1
CAWSAAAGTEAFF
>TRBV2|TRBJ2-3
CASSEALRTSGGGTDTQYF
>TRBV7-2|TRBJ2-7
CASSSQVYEQYF
>TRBV7-2|TRBJ2-7
CASSLAAGGLSEQYF
>TRBV6-5|TRBJ1-3
CASSYSGPGGNTIYF
>TRBV6-6|TRBJ1-1
CAATGTVTWEAFF
>TRBV5-4|TRBJ1-2
CASSVGREGYTF
>TRBV5-1|TRBJ2-7
CASGTSAEAYEQYF
>TRBV19|TRBJ1-5
CASSITGGYQPQHF
>TRBV5-1|TRBJ2-5
CASSLTSGGAQETQYF
>TRBV5-1|TRBJ1-1
CASSLGVTGGTEAFF
>TRBV9|TRBJ2-3
CASSPQGLAYTDTQYF
>TRBV30|TRBJ2-7
CAWSVRGTSYEQYF
>TRBV7-9|TRBJ2-1
CASSLPGEGNYEQFF
>TRBV25-1|TRBJ1-1
CASSSQADTEAFF
>TRBV6-5|TRBJ2-7
CASSSSGTYEQYF
>TRBV29-1|TRBJ1-1
CSVDRVLRAFF
>TRBV5-1|TRBJ2-3
CASSFGRRGHYRDTQYF
>TRBV4-1|TRBJ2-2
CASSHGLAGGWSGELFF
>TRBV18|TRBJ1-3
CASSPTQGSGNTIYF
>TRBV2|TRBJ2-4
CASSERGGKNIQYF
>TRBV15|TRBJ1-2
CATSRGGTGANYGYTF
>TRBV6-1|TRBJ2-3
CASREGLSSTDTQYF
>TRBV6-1|TRBJ2-7
CASSEAAGQFLYEQYF
>TRBV12-5|TRBJ2-2
CASGLFSGGPTGELFF
>TRBV5-1|TRBJ2-7
CASSSGTSLTYEQYF
>TRBV6-1|TRBJ2-3
CASRQQGGADTQYF
>TRBV6-5|TRBJ1-2
CASSYTGTGSYGYTF